A single sample gave rise to the 14 T cell receptor beta chains below, sequenced in a study of cytomegalovirus exposure and HLA in healthy donors. The data were produced by immunoSEQ multiplex PCR, yet TCRdb's version contains in-frame clones alone and is incomplete. Of 120,000 or so clones in the sample, approximately 85% are singletons; the top ten hold nearly 5%. The sample comprised PBMCs. The receptors come from a man in his late teens or twenties in good health and CMV-seronegative.

The chain is built from TRBV6-1 and TRBJ1-1; D not certain. Germline assignment: CDR1 MNHNS and CDR2 SASEGT. The CDR3 runs to 13 residues. Trimming took off 2 bases at V and 1 base at J, with 5 bases between the two ends. The DNA of the CDR3 is TGTGCCAGCAGTGAATATTGGAACACTGAAGCTTTCTTT. Encoded protein: CASSEYWNTEAFF.

The CDR3 DNA reads as TGTGCCAGCTCGAGACTAGCGGGAGCTCGGGAGCAGTACTTC. Translation: CASSRLAGAREQYF. J is TRBJ2-7 and V is TRBV18; 12 bases agree with TRBD2. CDR1 KGHSH and CDR2 LQKENI come from the germline V gene. This CDR3 spans 14 amino acids. V trimming: 6 bases; J trimming: 7 bases; junction bases outside the gene matches: 7.

In this sample, this clone turned up once. The rearrangement uses TRBV11-2 and TRBJ2-7, with a tentative D call TRBD1 (5 bases). The CDR3 consists of 13 residues. V gave up 1 base and J gave up 6 bases, with 10 bases separating them. Germline-derived CDR1 and CDR2 are SGHAT and FQNNGV. CDR3 in amino acids: CASSLVGHGEQYF. The CDR3 DNA is TGTGCCAGCAGCTTAGTGGGGCACGGCGAGCAGTACTTC. Together with reference TRBV11-2 and TRBJ2-7, the CDR3 gives the full variable domain: EAGVAQSPRYKIIEKRQSVAFWCNPISGHATLYWYQQILGQGPKLLIQFQNNGVVDDSQLPKDRFSAERLKGVDSTLKIQPAKLEDSAVYLCASSLVGHGEQYFGPGTRLTVT.

The gene calls are TRBV6-1 and TRBJ1-1, with a possible D match to TRBD1 (6 bases). Germline CDR1 reads MNHNS; CDR2 reads SASEGT. The CDR3 is made up of 15 amino acids. The germline V and J ends were trimmed by 0 bases and 3 bases, with 11 bases remaining between them. This chain's CDR3 is CASSEARGRDTEAFF. The CDR3 region has the DNA TGTGCCAGCAGTGAAGCGCGGGGGCGCGACACTGAAGCTTTCTTT.

The count of this clone is one. The chain links TRBV19 to TRBJ2-1, with D unclear. The V gene lost 9 bases and the J gene lost 3 bases, with 12 bases spanning the gap. This CDR3 has 13 amino acids. Looked up from germline, CDR1 is LNHDA and CDR2 is SQIVND (reference sequence). CDR3 DNA sequence: TGTGCCAGGCCCGCGCTAGGCTACAATGAGCAGTTCTTC. Translating it yields CARPALGYNEQFF.

The DNA of the CDR3 is TGTGCCACCCGCCCCGGGACAGGGGGTAATGAGCAGTTCTTC. Amino acids: CATRPGTGGNEQFF. V and J are TRBV6-5 and TRBJ2-1; TRBD1 matches 11 bases. Germline V lookup: CDR1 MNHEY, CDR2 SVGAGI. This CDR3 spans 14 amino acids. V lost 10 bases, J lost 7 bases, and 9 bases stayed unmatched.

The chain is built from TRBV6-5 and TRBJ2-1; D possibly corresponds to TRBD2 (6 bases). This CDR3 comprises 15 residues. Germline V gives CDR1 MNHEY, CDR2 SVGAGI. Trimming took off 4 bases at V and 8 bases at J, with 18 bases between the two ends. CDR3 in DNA: TGTGCCAGCAGTTCAACTGGGGGGAGTCGCGATGAGCAGTTCTTC. This sequence encodes CASSSTGGSRDEQFF.

The rearrangement links TRBV7-9 to TRBJ1-5, with a possible D match to TRBD1 (6 bases). Per the germline V gene, CDR1 is SEHNR and CDR2 is FQNEAQ (reference sequence). The CDR3 spans 14 residues. The ends were cut back, 5 bases at V and 7 bases at J, with 15 bases in the middle. This CDR3 is CASSPDSFGQPQHF. The CDR3 DNA is TGTGCCAGCAGCCCGGACAGCTTCGGGCAGCCCCAGCATTTT.

This clone was observed a single time. This chain links TRBV7-9 with TRBJ2-6; D is possibly TRBD1 (6 bases). The CDR3 is 15 residues long. Trimming removed 4 bases at V and 0 bases at J, with 7 bases between. Germline loops: CDR1 SEHNR, CDR2 FQNEAQ (reference sequence). CDR3 region: CASSYRVSGANVLTF. The CDR3 bases are TGTGCCAGCAGCTACAGGGTCTCTGGGGCCAACGTCCTGACTTTC.

This chain links TRBV7-9 with TRBJ2-4; weak D call: TRBD1 (6 bases). The germline V gene encodes CDR1 SEHNR and CDR2 FQNEAQ (reference sequence). V lost 3 bases and J 4 bases, leaving 10 bases between the germline ends. The CDR3 totals 14 residues. CDR3 sequence reads: CASSFPDSKNIQYF. In DNA form, the CDR3 reads TGTGCCAGCAGCTTCCCGGACAGTAAAAACATTCAGTACTTC.

This chain uses TRBV15 with TRBJ1-2; D may be TRBD1 (6 bases). The V gene lost 0 bases and the J gene lost 8 bases, with 13 bases spanning the gap. The CDR3 sequence is 14 residues long. From germline, CDR1 is LNHNV and CDR2 YYDKDF (reference sequence). CDR3 sequence reads: CATSREINRDGYTF. CDR3 nucleotide sequence: TGTGCCACCAGCAGAGAAATTAACAGGGACGGCTACACCTTC.

This chain uses TRBV2 with TRBJ2-1; 9 bases are a match to TRBD2. This CDR3 is built from 20 residues. Germline V gene lookup returns CDR1 SNHLY and CDR2 FYNNEI. The V gene end was trimmed by 7 bases and the J gene end by 2 bases; junction bases not matched to a gene: 21. The CDR3 DNA follows: TGTGCCAGCAAACCCGACCGTGATAGCGGGAGAAAAGGGACCTACAATGAGCAGTTCTTC. Protein sequence: CASKPDRDSGRKGTYNEQFF.

The V call is TRBV2, the J call TRBJ2-2; 8 nucleotides agree with TRBD1. This CDR3 spans 15 amino acids. Germline CDR1 is SNHLY and CDR2 is FYNNEI. With V trimmed by 6 bases and J by 3 bases, 6 bases remained unmatched. The DNA of the CDR3 is TGTGCCAGCAGGCAGGGGGCTGGGGACACCGGGGAGCTGTTTTTT. Translation: CASRQGAGDTGELFF.

The chain combines TRBV6-6 with TRBJ1-1; D not certain. This CDR3 has 13 residues. Germline assignment: CDR1 MNHNY and CDR2 SVGAGI (reference sequence). The germline V and J ends were trimmed by 5 bases and 10 bases, with 17 bases remaining between them. The CDR3 DNA reads TGTGCCAGCAGTCTTTACGCGGGTGAGGCAGCTTTCTTT. It translates to CASSLYAGEAAFF.